These 27 T cell receptor beta chains share one sample of origin, sequenced in a study of tumor-infiltrating lymphocytes in primary liver carcinoma (dated by TCRdb to the late 2010s). Total RNA and DNA were co-extracted from roughly 18-30 mg of bulk tissue with the AllPrep DNA/RNA mini kit, without cell sorting. These reads were obtained on an Illumina HiSeq 2500. TCRbeta-specific cDNA was reverse-transcribed from around 500 ng total RNA using a constant-region primer and ProtoScript II reverse transcriptase. Construction of the TCRbeta libraries relied on three nested rounds of multiplex PCR, following a slightly modified ARM-PCR procedure. Multiplex TRBV1-TRBV30 forward primers and a Cbeta reverse primer were used in the first two PCR rounds, each of which was run for 10 cycles. Clones were called with MiXCR by TCRdb after fastp trimmed the public reads at Q25, and only in-frame beta chains were retained. Here each entry gathers all rows of one CDR3 protein and keeps the most common genes and DNA. This sample is represented by 40,000 to 60,000 distinct CDR3 sequences; about two thirds of them were singletons. The ten largest make up less than 35% of the sample.

Material: liver tumor tissue from sampling region 5. Read against the paper, the sample's cell subset or site label means: tumor region T5, tumor centre. The receptor set was obtained from a man aged 40-49 years with primary liver carcinoma and hepatitis B virus infection.

As for this clonotype: In this CDR3 the conserved last residue, phenylalanine or tryptophan, is missing, so a read error is likely. The chain uses TRBV29-1 and TRBJ2-7; unclear D gene. CDR1 SQVTM and CDR2 ANQGSEA come from the germline V gene. This CDR3 spans 16 amino acids. The CDR3 is CSIEDQEATPSYEQYL. CDR3 coding DNA: TGCAGCATTGAAGATCAAGAGGCCACCCCTTCCTACGAGCAGTACTTA.

This clonotype was counted only a few times. The junction departs from germline at one end; a sequencing error may be responsible. This chain joins TRBV28 and TRBJ2-7; tentative D call: TRBD2 (6 bases). CDR3 size: 14 residues. CDR1 and CDR2 from the germline V gene are MDHEN and SYDVKM. The CDR3 here is CASRNAGSSYEQYF. The CDR3 DNA is TGTGCCAGTAGGAACGCGGGGAGCTCCTACGAGCAATACTTC.

As to this clonotype: This CDR3 fails to terminate in the conserved phenylalanine or tryptophan, so it likely reflects a read error. V gene TRBV5-1 combines with J gene TRBJ1-5, with D perhaps matching TRBD1 (5 bases). Germline CDR1 and CDR2: SGHRS and YFSETQ. The CDR3 is made up of 13 amino acids. CDR3 DNA: TGCGTCAGCAGCTTGGGGCAAATTCAGCCCCAGCATTTG. Translated: CVSSLGQIQPQHL.

In its sample, this clonotype was seen a few times. The junction differs from germline at one of its ends, possibly a read error. The rearrangement uses TRBV12-3 or TRBV12-4 and TRBJ2-7, with D tentatively TRBD1 (5 bases). The CDR3 contains 14 residues. CDR3 nucleotides: TGTGCCAGCAGCCCTCACAGGTTATCCTACGAGCAGTGCTTC. The encoded protein is CASSPHRLSYEQCF.

A word on this clonotype: One end of the junction fails to match germline, which may point to a read error. The V call is TRBV30, the J call TRBJ2-1, with D unresolved. Looked up from germline, CDR1 is GTSNPN and CDR2 is SVGIG (reference sequence). The CDR3 covers 12 residues. The CDR3 DNA reads as TGTGCCTGGAGTGGGCTGTACAATGGGCAGTTCTTC. Its translation: CAWSGLYNGQFF.

For this clonotype: Its ends do not fully match the called genes, so a read error is possible. The genes are TRBV7-8 and TRBJ2-2, with 11 nucleotides matching TRBD2. The CDR3 has 16 residues. Germline V gives CDR1 SGHVS, CDR2 FQNEAQ. CDR3: CVSSPGLAANTGELFF. The CDR3 coding sequence is TGTGTCAGCAGCCCGGGACTAGCGGCGAACACCGGGGAGCTGTTTTTT.

With regard to this clonotype: Relative to the germline gene, one junction end is altered; a read error may explain this. The CDR3 sequence: CSAPLPWGREHYF. CDR3 DNA sequence: TGCAGTGCTCCGCTCCCTTGGGGGAGGGAGCACTACTTC. This rearrangement joins TRBV20-1 to TRBJ2-7; 7 bases align to TRBD2. Germline V gives CDR1 DFQATT, CDR2 SNEGSKA (reference sequence). The CDR3 covers 13 residues.

Worth noting for this clonotype: At one end the junction does not follow the germline gene, possibly because of a read error. The genes are TRBV11-2 and TRBJ2-7, with D perhaps TRBD2 (6 bases). Germline lookup yields CDR1 SGHAT and CDR2 FQNNGV. CDR3 length: 14 amino acids. The CDR3 DNA follows: TGTGTCAGCAGCTTAGCGGCTGGAGAATACGAGCAGTACTTC. This translates into CVSSLAAGEYEQYF.

This clonotype was detected many times. This chain links TRBV6-6 with TRBJ2-5; 7 bases line up with TRBD2. CDR3 size: 15 residues. Germline CDR1 reads MNHNY; CDR2 reads SVGAGI (reference sequence). Losses at the gene ends were 5 bases for V and 4 bases for J; bases not matched to a gene: 10. The CDR3 loop reads CASSQGPGGGETQYF. The DNA for the CDR3 is TGTGCCAGCAGTCAAGGGCCAGGCGGGGGAGAGACCCAGTACTTC.

Comment on this clonotype: Likely a read error: the CDR3 ends without its conserved phenylalanine or tryptophan. The V and J genes are TRBV6-5 and TRBJ2-7, with 9 bases fitting TRBD2. Germline CDR1 MNHEY, CDR2 SVGAGI. The CDR3 loop spans 14 amino acids. In nucleotides, the CDR3 is TGTGCCTACAGGCCGGAGGGACTAGCCTACGAACAGTACTTA. Its protein is CAYRPEGLAYEQYL.

The sample holds one count of this clonotype. Just one base apart from a much larger clone, this may be a read error. The rearrangement joins TRBV7-9 to TRBJ2-1; a possible D gene is TRBD1 (6 bases). Trimming pared 3 bases from V and 5 bases from J, leaving 14 bases between. The germline CDR1 and CDR2 sequences are SEHNR and FQNEAQ (reference sequence). CDR3 length equals 15 residues. DNA for the CDR3: TGTGCCAGCAGCTTGGCAGGGGTCCCCCACAATGAGCAGTTCTTC. Protein: CASSLAGVPHNEQFF.

With respect to this clonotype: The junction departs from germline at one end; a sequencing error may be responsible. The V gene is TRBV11-2, the J gene TRBJ2-2; D is ambiguous. Germline-derived CDR1 and CDR2 are SGHAT and FQNNGV. This CDR3 has 15 residues. The CDR3 nucleotides are TGTGCCAACAGCTTATGGCCGGAGAACGCCGGGGAGCTGTTTTTT. Protein: CANSLWPENAGELFF.

A single count supports this clonotype. The rearrangement links TRBV6-6 to TRBJ2-6; D ambiguous. CDR3 size: 15 residues. CDR1 is MNHNY, CDR2 SVGAGI, per germline (reference sequence). V shed 5 bases and J shed 4 bases, with 12 bases lying between them. The CDR3 region has the DNA TGTGCCAGCAGTCCTACCGAGTCCGGGGCCAACGTCCTGACTTTC. Amino acids: CASSPTESGANVLTF.

A remark on this clonotype: One end of the junction does not line up with germline, which may come from a read error. The chain couples TRBV10-3 to TRBJ1-2, with unresolved D. The CDR3 contains 14 residues. Germline V gives CDR1 ENHRY, CDR2 SYGVKD. The CDR3 bases are TGTGTCATCAGTGAAGGTCTAGTAAACTATGGCTACACCTTC. Its translation is CVISEGLVNYGYTF.

A word on this clonotype: One base away lies a much larger clone, so this may be a sequencing read error. V and J are TRBV28 and TRBJ1-2, with D perhaps matching TRBD1 (6 bases). Per germline, CDR1 MDHEN and CDR2 SYDVKM. This CDR3 region has 16 residues. CDR3 coding DNA: TGTCCCAGCAGTCCGTCAGGGGCATTAGGGTTAAGGGACTACACCTTC. This encodes CPSSPSGALGLRDYTF.

The chain couples TRBV12-3 or TRBV12-4 to TRBJ2-5, with D tentatively TRBD1 or TRBD2 (6 bases each). The CDR3 is 14 amino acids. V was trimmed by 5 bases and J by 8 bases, leaving 18 bases between them. The CDR3 is CASSLNRDSGTQYF. The CDR3 nucleotides are TGTGCCAGCAGTCTGAACAGGGACTCTGGCACCCAGTACTTC.

The V gene is TRBV21-1, the J gene TRBJ1-2; the table's TRBD1 call for D was not verified on the DNA. TRBV21-1 is listed as a pseudogene. This CDR3 spans 12 amino acids. This CDR3 reads CASRGSPYGYTF. CDR3 bases: TGTGCCAGCAGGGGCAGCCCTTATGGGTACACCTTC.

In its sample, this clonotype was seen many times. The rearrangement joins TRBV7-9 to TRBJ2-5; D is undetermined. CDR3 length: 14 residues. The germline CDR1 and CDR2 sequences are SEHNR and FQNEAQ (reference sequence). V was trimmed by 5 bases and J by 2 bases, leaving 12 bases between them. In DNA form, the CDR3 reads TGTGCCAGCAGCCGAGGTCTAGGACAAGAGACCCAGTACTTC. Its translation is CASSRGLGQETQYF.

In regard to this clonotype: In this CDR3 the conserved last residue, phenylalanine or tryptophan, is missing, so a read error is likely. The V and J genes are TRBV10-3 and TRBJ2-1; D not resolved. There are 12 residues in the CDR3. Germline V gene data show CDR1 as ENHRY and CDR2 as SYGVKD. Trimming removed 6 bases from V and 10 bases from J, with 13 bases in between. The CDR3 is CAISDGSREQFI. CDR3 sequence (DNA): TGTGCCATCAGCGACGGCAGCCGAGAGCAGTTCATC.

A word on this clonotype: This may stem from a read error, because a much larger clone lies one nucleotide away. V is TRBV7-9 and J is TRBJ2-1; a possible D gene is TRBD1 (6 bases). CDR3 length: 16 amino acids. CDR1 and CDR2 from the germline V gene are SEHNR and FQNEAQ (reference sequence). Between the trimmed V and J ends, which lost 7 bases and 0 bases, there was a span of 16 bases. The CDR3 reads CASKSRTVSSYNEQFF. In nucleotides, the CDR3 is TGTGCCAGCAAGTCAAGGACAGTAAGCTCCTACAATGAGCAGTTCTTC.

With regard to this clonotype: Likely a read error: the CDR3 ends without its conserved phenylalanine or tryptophan. V usage is TRBV5-1 and J usage is TRBJ2-7; 8 bases line up with TRBD1. Germline V gives CDR1 SGHRS, CDR2 YFSETQ. The J segment lost 0 bases and the V segment lost 3 bases, leaving 2 bases of the junction unmatched. The CDR3 sequence is 14 residues long. Here the CDR3 DNA reads TGCGCCAGCAGCTCCAGGGGGCCCTCCTACGAGCAGTACCTC. Translating gives CASSSRGPSYEQYL.

This clonotype was seen more than once but under ten times. This chain connects TRBV25-1 to TRBJ2-1; tentative D call: TRBD1 (5 bases). This CDR3 has 14 residues. Germline V gene data show CDR1 as MGHDK and CDR2 as SYGVNS. Trimming took 2 bases from V and 4 from J, leaving 9 bases between them. CDR3 residues: CASSEGAGYNEQFF. CDR3 in DNA: TGTGCCAGCAGTGAAGGGGCAGGGTACAATGAGCAGTTCTTC.

This clonotype has just one count. One base away lies a much larger clone, so this may be a sequencing read error. The rearrangement uses TRBV30 and TRBJ2-1; tentative D call: TRBD2 (5 bases). V dropped 0 bases and J dropped 8 bases, with 8 bases sitting between them. This CDR3 region has 12 residues. Germline CDR1 and CDR2: GTSNPN and SVGIG (reference sequence). The CDR3 DNA reads as TGTGCCTGGAGTGTACGGGGTGATGAGCAGTTCTTC. It codes for CAWSVRGDEQFF. The full variable domain, in which reference TRBV30 and TRBJ2-1 provide the parts outside the CDR3, is SQTIHQWPATLVQPVGSPLSLECTVEGTSNPNLYWYRQAAGRGLQLLFYSVGIGQISSEVPQNLSASRPQDRQFILSSKKLLLSDSGFYLCAWSVRGDEQFFGPGTRLTVL.

V and J are TRBV6-5 and TRBJ1-6; 7 nucleotides align to TRBD1. The CDR3 covers 13 residues. Germline V gene sequence: CDR1 MNHEY, CDR2 SVGAGI. The V segment lost 6 bases and the J segment 7 bases; nucleotides outside the gene matches: 3. The DNA of the CDR3 is TGTGCCAGCAGGGACAGGAGGAATTCACCCCTCCACTTT. This encodes CASRDRRNSPLHF.

This clonotype was detected once. The junction shows a germline mismatch at one end, possibly a read error. V and J are TRBV29-1 and TRBJ2-5, with D unclear. This CDR3 comprises 13 residues. Germline V lookup: CDR1 SQVTM, CDR2 ANQGSEA. CDR3: CSVGGMVAETRYF. For the CDR3, the DNA is TGCAGCGTTGGTGGGATGGTCGCTGAGACCCGGTACTTC.

Turning to this clonotype: As the CDR3 is not closed by the conserved phenylalanine or tryptophan, this likely results from a read error. This chain connects TRBV10-3 to TRBJ2-7; TRBD2 might be the D (6 bases). The CDR3 length is 15 residues. The germline CDR1 and CDR2 sequences are ENHRY and SYGVKD. V was trimmed by 6 bases and J by 6 bases, leaving 21 bases between them. For the CDR3, the DNA is TGTGCCATCAGCGGAACTGTCCGGGAGAGTATCGAGCAGTACTTA. Protein sequence: CAISGTVRESIEQYL.

Comments on this clonotype: Being one base from a much bigger clone, this may be a read error. This chain uses TRBV29-1 with TRBJ1-1, with D unresolved. V was trimmed by 3 bases and J by 5 bases, leaving 13 bases between them. CDR1 is SQVTM, CDR2 ANQGSEA, per germline. This CDR3 has 13 residues. The CDR3 protein is CSVESTFETEAFF. CDR3 nucleotide sequence: TGCAGCGTTGAGTCGACATTCGAGACTGAAGCTTTCTTT.